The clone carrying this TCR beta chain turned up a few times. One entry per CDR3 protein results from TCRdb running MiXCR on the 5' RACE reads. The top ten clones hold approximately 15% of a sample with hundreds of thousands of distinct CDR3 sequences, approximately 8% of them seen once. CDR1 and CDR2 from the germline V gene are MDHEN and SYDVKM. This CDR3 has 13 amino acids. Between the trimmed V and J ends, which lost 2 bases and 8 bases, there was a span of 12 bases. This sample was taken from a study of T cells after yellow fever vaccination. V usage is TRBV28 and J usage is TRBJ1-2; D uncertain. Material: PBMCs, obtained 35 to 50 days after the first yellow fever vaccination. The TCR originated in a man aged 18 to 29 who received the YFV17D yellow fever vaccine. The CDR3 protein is CASSLARFDGYTF. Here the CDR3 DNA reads TGTGCCAGCAGTTTAGCTCGTTTTGACGGCTACACCTTC.